This is a list of T cell receptor beta chains from one sample in a study of CD8+CD57+ T cells in acquired aplastic anemia. MiXCR was run by TCRdb on the reads, yielding one entry per CDR3 protein. Of roughly 170,000 distinct CDR3 sequences listed, around 50% are singletons. The specimen was sorted CD4+, CD8+, or CD8+CD57+ T cells (not recorded which) from PBMCs. The receptors derive from a human donor with aplastic anemia. Both conserved end residues are part of each CDR3. The D gene is left open where the match is weak. For some rows the clone size is stated as once, few or many, or as a class when expanded; others skip it.

d_call,clone_size,v_call,j_call,cdr3_length,cdr3_aa,cdr3_nt
NA,NA,TRBV6-2/TRBV6-3,TRBJ2-3,16,CASSYQWTAGTDTQYF,TGTGCCAGCAGTTACCAATGGACGGCTGGCACAGATACGCAGTATTTT
NA,NA,TRBV19,TRBJ1-5,13,CASSWEPSQPQHF,TGTGCCAGTAGTTGGGAGCCGTCTCAGCCCCAGCATTTT
TRBD1,many,TRBV5-1,TRBJ1-1,14,CASSFGQGGYEAFF,TGCGCCAGCAGCTTTGGACAGGGGGGTTATGAAGCTTTCTTT
NA,once,TRBV15,TRBJ2-7,15,CATSSWGLPSYEQYF,TGTGCCACCAGCAGCTGGGGGCTACCCTCCTACGAGCAGTACTTC
NA,few,TRBV12-3/TRBV12-4,TRBJ1-5,14,CASSPTAFNGPQHF,TGTGCCAGCAGTCCCACAGCATTCAATGGGCCCCAGCATTTT
TRBD1,NA,TRBV29-1,TRBJ2-5,15,CSVEADRGRSETQYF,TGCAGCGTTGAGGCCGACAGGGGGCGGTCAGAGACCCAGTACTTC
TRBD1,NA,TRBV9,TRBJ1-2,13,CASRTGEDYGYTF,TGTGCCAGCAGGACAGGGGAGGACTATGGCTACACCTTC
NA,many,TRBV20-1,TRBJ2-2,12,CSASENTGELFF,TGCAGTGCTAGTGAGAACACCGGGGAGCTGTTTTTT
NA,many,TRBV5-1,TRBJ2-7,16,CASSPGVESFTYEQYF,TGCGCCAGCAGCCCGGGGGTTGAGAGTTTCACGTACGAGCAGTACTTC
NA,NA,TRBV9,TRBJ2-7,14,CASSVEPTSYEQYF,TGTGCCAGCAGCGTAGAGCCAACGAGTTACGAGCAGTACTTC
TRBD1,many,TRBV24-1,TRBJ1-2,15,CATSEPDRGDYGYTF,TGTGCCACCAGTGAACCCGACAGGGGCGACTATGGCTACACCTTC
NA,NA,TRBV11-1,TRBJ2-1,15,CASSRETGGGNEQFF,TGTGCCAGCAGCAGAGAGACTGGAGGGGGCAATGAGCAGTTCTTC
TRBD1,many,TRBV20-1,TRBJ1-5,14,CSARPGTANQPQHF,TGCAGTGCTAGACCCGGGACAGCAAATCAGCCCCAGCATTTT
TRBD1,NA,TRBV24-1,TRBJ1-2,14,CATSETGQNYGYTF,TGTGCCACCAGTGAGACGGGACAGAACTATGGCTACACCTTC
TRBD1,few,TRBV29-1,TRBJ2-3,14,CSVNRDRLTDTQYF,TGCAGCGTAAACCGGGACAGACTCACAGATACGCAGTATTTT
NA,NA,TRBV13,TRBJ1-2,13,CASSLGPAYGYTF,TGTGCCAGCAGCCTGGGACCGGCATATGGCTACACCTTC
TRBD1,NA,TRBV7-6,TRBJ2-7,15,CASSPDAGQGYEQYF,TGTGCCAGCAGCCCGGACGCGGGACAGGGGTACGAGCAGTACTTC
NA,NA,TRBV24-1,TRBJ2-1,12,CATSDLGKEQFF,TGTGCCACCAGTGATTTGGGGAAGGAGCAGTTCTTC
TRBD1,NA,TRBV11-2,TRBJ1-5,19,CASSSQPDRVCSSNQPQHF,TGTGCCAGCAGCTCGCAACCGGACAGGGTATGCAGTAGCAATCAGCCCCAGCATTTT
NA,many,TRBV27,TRBJ2-3,14,CASIRRVGTDTQYF,TGTGCCAGCATCCGTCGGGTGGGCACAGATACGCAGTATTTT
NA,few,TRBV5-1,TRBJ1-5,15,CASSKAGQSDQPQHF,TGCGCCAGCAGTAAGGCGGGCCAGTCTGATCAGCCCCAGCATTTT
NA,many,TRBV12-3/TRBV12-4,TRBJ2-7,13,CASSLRGEGEQYF,TGTGCCAGCAGTTTGAGGGGAGAGGGCGAGCAGTACTTC
NA,NA,TRBV6-1,TRBJ1-1,14,CSSGAGSAGTEAFF,TGTTCTAGCGGGGCAGGGAGCGCCGGCACTGAAGCTTTCTTT
TRBD1,NA,TRBV6-1,TRBJ1-2,13,CATRDSNNYGYTF,TGTGCCACCAGGGACAGTAATAACTATGGCTACACCTTC